The 32 T cell receptor beta chains reported below all come from one sample, sequenced in a study of identical twins. TCRdb re-analysed the 5' RACE reads in MiXCR, keeping a single row per CDR3 protein. The top ten hold about 1.5% of the sample, which has some 900,000 distinct CDR3 sequences, 12% seen once. Separately, the same data were catalogued under a study of yellow fever vaccine responses in identical twins.

The sample taken for sequencing was PBMCs. The source of these receptors is a woman aged 18 to 35 in good health.

The chain uses TRBV3-1 and TRBJ1-6, with 9 bases that match TRBD1. CDR3 length: 15 amino acids. Trimming removed 2 bases from V and 9 bases from J; junction bases left unmatched: 5. Germline CDR1 reads LGHDT; CDR2 reads YNNKEL (reference sequence). The CDR3 loop is CASSQSGDRVSPLHF. Written as DNA, the CDR3 is TGTGCCAGCAGCCAATCAGGGGACAGGGTTTCACCCCTCCACTTT.

The chain is built from TRBV6-5 and TRBJ2-1, with D possibly being TRBD2 (6 bases). V lost 2 bases, J lost 12 bases, and 20 bases lay in between. This CDR3 is built from 15 residues. Per the germline V gene, CDR1 is MNHEY and CDR2 is SVGAGI. The CDR3 loop reads CASSYGRVEGGRQFF. Here the CDR3 DNA reads TGTGCCAGCAGTTACGGTCGGGTTGAGGGAGGAAGGCAGTTCTTC.

This clonotype was seen a handful of times. The V and J genes are TRBV18 and TRBJ2-3; no clear D. The CDR3 sequence is 14 residues long. CDR1 is KGHSH, CDR2 LQKENI, per germline. Trimming left V 1 base short and J 5 bases short, with 10 bases between. The CDR3 loop is CASSPRAMGDTQYF. The CDR3 DNA reads TGTGCCAGCTCACCACGGGCGATGGGAGATACGCAGTATTTT. Filled out from reference TRBV18 and TRBJ2-3, the complete variable domain reads NAGVMQNPRHLVRRRGQEARLRCSPMKGHSHVYWYRQLPEEGLKFMVYLQKENIIDESGMPKERFSAEFPKEGPSILRIQQVVRGDSAAYFCASSPRAMGDTQYFGPGTRLTVL.

The chain recombines TRBV11-1 with TRBJ2-1, with 10 bases aligning to TRBD2. Trimming cost V 0 bases and J 5 bases; bases outside gene matches: 10. Germline V gene data show CDR1 as SGHAT and CDR2 as FQDESV (reference sequence). The CDR3 runs 18 residues. DNA of the CDR3: TGTGCCAGCAGCTTAGCATGGCTAGCGGGAGCGGACAACAATGAGCAGTTCTTC. The encoded protein is CASSLAWLAGADNNEQFF.

This clonotype was recorded a few times. This chain's CDR3 is CSARRGQKSSYEQYF. The CDR3 coding sequence is TGCAGTGCTAGGAGGGGACAGAAGAGCTCCTACGAGCAGTACTTC. The rearrangement links TRBV20-1 to TRBJ2-7, with 7 bases lining up with TRBD1. V lost 3 bases, J lost 0 bases, and 8 bases stayed unmatched. The CDR3 length is 15 residues. Per the germline V gene, CDR1 is DFQATT and CDR2 is SNEGSKA (reference sequence).

This clonotype showed up just a few times. CDR3 nucleotide sequence: TGTGCCACCAGCAGAGATGGCCTAGCGGGGAACACAGATACGCAGTATTTT. This sequence encodes CATSRDGLAGNTDTQYF. The chain carries TRBV15 and TRBJ2-3; 9 bases match TRBD2. V lost 0 bases and J lost 2; bases outside the gene matches: 6. Germline CDR1 and CDR2: LNHNV and YYDKDF (reference sequence). The CDR3 length is 17 residues.

This clonotype was picked up many times. The V call is TRBV20-1, the J call TRBJ1-5; no clear D. Germline loops: CDR1 DFQATT, CDR2 SNEGSKA (reference sequence). V dropped 3 bases and J dropped 3 bases, with 9 bases sitting between them. CDR3 length equals 13 residues. CDR3 region: CSASYVNNQPQHF. CDR3 bases: TGCAGTGCTAGTTATGTAAACAATCAGCCCCAGCATTTT.

The chain joins TRBV29-1 to TRBJ1-1; possibly TRBD1 for D (6 bases). CDR1 is SQVTM and CDR2 is ANQGSEA in the germline V gene. Deletions cut 6 bases from V and 5 bases from J, with 13 bases between. CDR3 length: 12 residues. CDR3 region: CSVIPGDTEAFF. The CDR3 DNA is TGCAGCGTGATTCCAGGGGATACTGAAGCTTTCTTT.

The chain is built from TRBV6-1 and TRBJ2-6; no reliable D call. The V end was cut by 4 bases, the J end by 3 bases, with 13 bases between. Germline V gives CDR1 MNHNS, CDR2 SASEGT. The CDR3 loop spans 16 amino acids. CDR3: CASSAPGTVGANVLTF. The DNA of the CDR3 is TGTGCCAGCAGTGCCCCCGGAACAGTTGGGGCCAACGTCCTGACTTTC.

This clonotype was picked up a small number of times. The chain carries TRBV10-3 and TRBJ2-7; the match to TRBD1 covers 12 bases. With 6 bases clipped from V and 0 bases from J, the junction kept 9 bases outside the gene matches. CDR3 length equals 17 residues. The V gene's germline CDR1 is ENHRY and CDR2 SYGVKD. The CDR3 DNA is TGTGCCATCAGGGGGACAGGGGGCGAGCAGAGCTCCTACGAGCAGTACTTC. Protein sequence: CAIRGTGGEQSSYEQYF.

The V call is TRBV10-3, the J call TRBJ2-5; TRBD2 agrees at 15 bases. Germline CDR1 and CDR2: ENHRY and SYGVKD. The CDR3 length is 16 residues. J gave up 4 bases and V 5 bases, and 5 bases lay outside the gene matches. CDR3 in amino acids: CAISWTSGGAVETQYF. The DNA for the CDR3 is TGTGCCATCAGTTGGACTAGCGGGGGGGCCGTAGAGACCCAGTACTTC.

This clonotype came up once. It is likely a read error, because the conserved phenylalanine at the end of the CDR3 is missing. The chain couples TRBV4-1 to TRBJ1-2, with 10 bases aligning to TRBD1. Germline V gene sequence: CDR1 MGHRA, CDR2 YSYEKL. Losses at the gene ends were 0 bases for V and 4 bases for J; bases not matched to a gene: 2. This CDR3 spans 15 amino acids. CDR3 amino acids: CASSQDRDRGYGYTS. Here the CDR3 DNA reads TGCGCCAGCAGCCAAGATCGGGACAGGGGCTATGGCTACACCTCC.

This clonotype was counted many times. V gene TRBV14 combines with J gene TRBJ1-4, with 9 bases that match TRBD1. With 4 bases clipped from V and 13 bases from J, the junction kept 7 bases outside the gene matches. Germline V CDR1 and CDR2: SGHDN, FVKESK. This CDR3 contains 13 residues. In DNA form, the CDR3 reads TGTGCCAGCAGCCCCGGACAGGGGAGGAGACTGTTTTTT. It specifies CASSPGQGRRLFF. Complete variable domain (other parts from reference TRBV14 and TRBJ1-4): EAGVTQFPSHSVIEKGQTVTLRCDPISGHDNLYWYRRVMGKEIKFLLHFVKESKQDESGMPNNRFLAERTGGTYSTLKVQPAELEDSGVYFCASSPGQGRRLFFGSGTQLSVL.

This rearrangement joins TRBV9 to TRBJ2-7, with D tentatively TRBD1 (6 bases). The CDR3 has 14 residues. With 4 bases removed from V and 2 bases from J, the gap between germline ends came to 13 bases. In germline, CDR1 is SGDLS, CDR2 YYNGEE. The CDR3 DNA reads as TGTGCCAGCAGCCCGCGACAGGCGCCCTACGAGCAGTACTTC. Translating gives CASSPRQAPYEQYF.

The chain links TRBV5-1 to TRBJ2-3; 8 bases map to TRBD2. The V gene end was trimmed by 0 bases and the J gene end by 6 bases; junction bases not matched to a gene: 3. The CDR3 covers 14 residues. Germline V CDR1 and CDR2: SGHRS, YFSETQ. CDR3 DNA sequence: TGCGCCAGCAGCTTGGAGCGGGAGTGGGATACGCAGTATTTT. As protein: CASSLEREWDTQYF. Full variable domain (rest looked up from reference TRBV5-1 and TRBJ2-3): KAGVTQTPRYLIKTRGQQVTLSCSPISGHRSVSWYQQTPGQGLQFLFEYFSETQRNKGNFPGRFSGRQFSNSRSEMNVSTLELGDSALYLCASSLEREWDTQYFGPGTRLTVL.

The V and J genes are TRBV28 and TRBJ2-5, with 9 bases matching TRBD2. The J segment lost 4 bases and the V segment lost 3 bases, leaving 6 bases of the junction unmatched. This CDR3 spans 15 amino acids. The germline V gene encodes CDR1 MDHEN and CDR2 SYDVKM. Here the CDR3 reads CASSFAGGPGETQYF. DNA of the CDR3: TGTGCCAGCAGTTTCGCGGGAGGGCCAGGAGAGACCCAGTACTTC.

The V call is TRBV3-1, the J call TRBJ1-6; 10 bases align to TRBD1. From germline, CDR1 is LGHDT and CDR2 YNNKEL (reference sequence). This CDR3 is 18 amino acids long. J was trimmed by 0 bases and V by 3 bases; bases with no gene match: 5. DNA of the CDR3: TGTGCCAGCAGCCATAGGACAGGGGGTCCCTCCTATAATTCACCCCTCCACTTT. Protein sequence: CASSHRTGGPSYNSPLHF.

CDR3 loop: CASRGQWGQPQHF. In DNA, the CDR3 is TGTGCCAGCAGAGGACAGTGGGGCCAGCCCCAGCATTTT. V usage is TRBV11-2 and J usage is TRBJ1-5, with D maybe TRBD1 (6 bases). Deletions cut 6 bases from V and 7 bases from J, with 13 bases between. CDR1 is SGHAT, CDR2 FQNNGV, per germline. The CDR3 extends over 13 amino acids.

This clonotype was counted only a few times. This chain links TRBV29-1 with TRBJ1-2, with D possibly matching TRBD1 (6 bases). This CDR3 has 13 residues. In germline, CDR1 is SQVTM, CDR2 ANQGSEA. V lost 1 base, J lost 4 bases, and 10 bases lay in between. CDR3 coding DNA: TGCAGCGTTGAAGTACAGGGTGGCTATGGCTACACCTTC. It codes for CSVEVQGGYGYTF. Using reference TRBV29-1 and TRBJ1-2 for the parts outside the CDR3, the full variable domain is SAVISQKPSRDICQRGTSLTIQCQVDSQVTMMFWYRQQPGQSLTLIATANQGSEATYESGFVIDKFPISRPNLTFSTLTVSNMSPEDSSIYLCSVEVQGGYGYTFGSGTRLTVV.

This chain uses TRBV6-1 with TRBJ2-3, with a possible D match to TRBD1 (6 bases). The CDR3 is made up of 16 amino acids. Trimming took 5 bases from V and 1 from J, leaving 16 bases between them. Germline V gives CDR1 MNHNS, CDR2 SASEGT. As DNA, the CDR3 is TGTGCCAGCAGTCCGAACCGAGGGGGTGGCACAGATACGCAGTATTTT. Encoded protein: CASSPNRGGGTDTQYF.

This clonotype was counted between two and nine times. The chain is built from TRBV10-3 and TRBJ2-3; D possibly uses TRBD1 or TRBD2 (5 bases each). V lost 8 bases and J 2 bases, leaving 20 bases between the germline ends. Germline V gene lookup returns CDR1 ENHRY and CDR2 SYGVKD. The CDR3 has 16 residues. For the CDR3, the DNA is TGTGCCATCCGGGTGGGGAAGGGACGTGCCACAGATACGCAGTATTTT. Amino acids: CAIRVGKGRATDTQYF.

Here the CDR3 reads CASSDFRGRVVGELFF. The CDR3 DNA reads TGTGCCAGCAGCGACTTTCGCGGGAGGGTGGTCGGGGAGCTGTTTTTT. The chain employs TRBV7-2 and TRBJ2-2, with 9 positions matching TRBD2. V gave up 5 bases and J gave up 7 bases; unmatched junction bases: 11. This CDR3 contains 16 residues. CDR1 and CDR2 from the germline V gene are SGHTA and FQGNSA. Full variable domain (remainder filled in from reference TRBV7-2 and TRBJ2-2): GAGVSQSPSNKVTEKGKDVELRCDPISGHTALYWYRQSLGQGLEFLIYFQGNSAPDKSGLPSDRFSAERTGGSVSTLTIQRTQQEDSAVYLCASSDFRGRVVGELFFGEGSRLTVL.

V usage is TRBV3-1 and J usage is TRBJ2-2; D ambiguous. The CDR3 is made up of 15 amino acids. Trimming removed 3 bases from V and 0 bases from J, with 8 bases in between. Germline assignment: CDR1 LGHDT and CDR2 YNNKEL (reference sequence). This CDR3 is CASSQGFANTGELFF. The DNA of the CDR3 is TGTGCCAGCAGCCAGGGGTTTGCGAACACCGGGGAGCTGTTTTTT.

CDR3 in amino acids: CSARDLAGAYEQYV. DNA for the CDR3: TGCAGTGCTAGAGATTTAGCGGGAGCTTACGAGCAGTACGTC. The chain is built from TRBV20-1 and TRBJ2-7; the match to TRBD2 covers 9 bases. Germline-derived CDR1 and CDR2 are DFQATT and SNEGSKA (reference sequence). With 0 bases clipped from V and 4 bases from J, the junction kept 4 bases outside the gene matches. The CDR3 length is 14 residues.

The rearrangement links TRBV5-4 to TRBJ1-1; 8 nucleotides align to TRBD1. The trim removed 3 bases at V and 11 bases at J, leaving 6 bases unmatched. The CDR3 loop spans 12 amino acids. CDR1 SGHNT and CDR2 YYREEE come from the germline V gene (reference sequence). CDR3 protein: CASSYDRGSAFF. The CDR3 nucleotides read TGTGCCAGCAGCTACGACAGGGGTTCGGCTTTCTTT. Looking up the rest from reference TRBV5-4 and TRBJ1-1 gives the full variable domain: ETGVTQSPTHLIKTRGQQVTLRCSSQSGHNTVSWYQQALGQGPQFIFQYYREEENGRGNFPPRFSGLQFPNYSSELNVNALELDDSALYLCASSYDRGSAFFGQGTRLTVV.

In this sample, this clonotype turned up a few times. The chain links TRBV6-1 to TRBJ1-5, with D unresolved. Germline CDR1 is MNHNS and CDR2 is SASEGT. This CDR3 is 14 amino acids long. V lost 4 bases and J lost 2, with 9 bases in between. CDR3 in amino acids: CASSARSGNQPQHF. CDR3 nucleotides: TGTGCCAGCAGTGCCAGATCTGGCAATCAGCCCCAGCATTTT.

Only a few counts were recorded for this clonotype. In DNA, the CDR3 is TGTGCCATCAGTCGCGGTCGCACAGAAGACAATGAGCAGTTCTTC. Amino acid sequence: CAISRGRTEDNEQFF. The chain uses TRBV10-3 and TRBJ2-1; D call uncertain. The germline gives CDR1 ENHRY, CDR2 SYGVKD. Trimming removed 5 bases from V and 5 bases from J, with 16 bases in between. The CDR3 loop spans 15 amino acids.

This clonotype came up many times. This chain uses TRBV20-1 with TRBJ2-3; D might be TRBD1 (6 bases). Germline CDR1 reads DFQATT; CDR2 reads SNEGSKA (reference sequence). Trimming took 0 bases from V and 2 from J, leaving 18 bases between them. This CDR3 comprises 17 residues. The CDR3 nucleotides are TGCAGTGCTAGAGATCGACTCGGGACACAAAACACAGATACGCAGTATTTT. Translation: CSARDRLGTQNTDTQYF.

The chain combines TRBV10-3 with TRBJ2-7; 9 bases align to TRBD1. After removal of 10 bases from V and 6 bases from J, the junction contained 10 bases not matched to a gene. This CDR3 has 13 residues. CDR1 and CDR2 from the germline V gene are ENHRY and SYGVKD. In DNA form, the CDR3 reads TGTGCCACCGTAACGGGACAGGGCTTCGAGCAGTACTTC. It translates to CATVTGQGFEQYF.

V is TRBV2 and J is TRBJ2-7; maybe TRBD1 (5 bases). Germline V gene sequence: CDR1 SNHLY, CDR2 FYNNEI. V was shortened by 1 base and J by 13 bases, with 11 bases between the two germline ends. CDR3 length: 11 amino acids. CDR3 protein: CASSEGGSLYV. The CDR3, as DNA: TGTGCCAGCAGTGAAGGGGGCTCTCTCTACGTC.

This clonotype turned up a few times. This rearrangement joins TRBV19 to TRBJ1-1; D is undetermined. V lost 3 bases and J 1 base, leaving 9 bases between the germline ends. The CDR3 covers 14 residues. Germline-derived CDR1 and CDR2 are LNHDA and SQIVND (reference sequence). CDR3 region: CASSMATQNTEAFF. In DNA form, the CDR3 reads TGTGCCAGTAGTATGGCTACACAGAACACTGAAGCTTTCTTT.

This clonotype was counted between two and nine times. This rearrangement joins TRBV20-1 to TRBJ1-6; 7 nucleotides agree with TRBD1. CDR3 length: 14 residues. The germline gives CDR1 DFQATT, CDR2 SNEGSKA (reference sequence). Trimming took 2 bases from V and 4 from J; bases not matched to a gene: 2. CDR3 DNA sequence: TGCAGTGCTAGACAGGGACAGTATAATTCACCCCTCCACTTT. Translation: CSARQGQYNSPLHF.